This T cell receptor beta chain was identified during a study of regulatory T cells in long-lasting Graves disease. Arm-PCR of CDR3 regions and iRepertoire HTBI primers were the basis on which TCR beta libraries were built. One entry per CDR3 protein results from TCRdb running MiXCR on the multiplex PCR reads. The sample lists under 500,000 distinct CDR3 sequences; roughly 15% were seen once. The time point was: newly diagnosed GD, antithyroid drugs for less than 3 months. The authors made the TCR library using RNA they extracted from PBMCs. The source of the patients was an endocrinology department in Xi'an, China. The germline V gene encodes CDR1 MNHNS and CDR2 SASEGT. The V end lost 1 base, the J end lost 5 bases, and 6 bases lay between the germline ends. This CDR3 has 13 amino acids. This clonotype occurred many times. The same sample was also used in a study of T cells in Graves' hyperthyroidism and ophthalmopathy. That work states: First-round RT-PCR with HTBI primers amplified the TCR CDR3 region. Model output signaled ophthalmopathy a median roughly 6.5 months ahead of onset.

The sequences come from peripheral blood mononuclear cells (PBMCs), collected at new diagnosis, from a patient treated with antithyroid drugs. The rearrangement uses TRBV6-1 and TRBJ1-5; D call uncertain. This clonotype originated in a woman in her twenties or thirties with Graves disease. As DNA, the CDR3 is TGTGCCAGCAGTGAAGAAATGCATCAGCCCCAGCATTTT. Amino acid sequence: CASSEEMHQPQHF.